There are many counts of the clone carrying this TCR beta chain. Its antigen is still unknown. This entry is derived from a study of Graves' ophthalmopathy and Graves' hyperthyroidism. For repertoire sequencing, the TCR beta CDR3 regions were amplified from RNA transcripts. HTBI-primed RT-PCR formed the first round, and a multiplex PCR formed the second. TCRdb itself ran the multiplex PCR reads through MiXCR, one entry per CDR3 protein. The sample contains 650,000 to 800,000 distinct CDR3 sequences, about 40% of which appear only once. Under 3 months in duration, the ophthalmopathy in affected donors had moderate-to-severe activity, CAS ≥3 and NOSPECS ≥4. The V gene's germline CDR1 is SNHLY and CDR2 FYNNEI. Deletions cut 6 bases from V and 5 bases from J, with 4 bases between. The CDR3 has 10 amino acids. Points from the study as a whole: Blood also contained most of the expanded thyroid clonotypes above 0.001 frequency.

The receptor comes from an adult man with Graves' ophthalmopathy. The sample taken for sequencing was peripheral blood. V and J are TRBV2 and TRBJ1-2; D remains unclear. CDR3 sequence: CASSQYGYTF. The DNA for the CDR3 is TGTGCCAGCAGCCAATATGGCTACACCTTC.